Sequencing of this T cell receptor beta chain was carried out in a study of cytomegalovirus exposure and HLA in healthy donors. Study observations and caveats: Common viral pathogens seemed, in a later analysis, to connect with several of the most significant clusters.

This clone was recorded only once. Its target is not known. PCR amplification relied on 60 Vbeta primers (plus 13 Jbeta primers). Data came from immunoSEQ multiplex PCR; TCRdb stores just in-frame clones and leaves some out. The sample lists approximately 93,000 clones, 82% occurring once. The CDR3 is made up of 14 amino acids. Germline V lookup: CDR1 MNHNY, CDR2 SVGAGI (reference sequence). V was pared by 3 bases and J by 7 bases, with 3 bases of the junction left unmatched. The material sequenced was PBMCs. This chain joins TRBV6-6 and TRBJ1-5; 10 nucleotides agree with TRBD1. This clonotype originated in a man over 45 in good health and CMV-seronegative. The CDR3 region is CASSYGTGEQPQHF. The CDR3 DNA sequence: TGTGCCAGCAGTTATGGGACAGGGGAGCAGCCCCAGCATTTT.